These T cell receptor beta chains were read from a single sample in a study of PD-1 blockade in classical Hodgkin lymphoma. Assay used: immunoSEQ multiplex PCR; TCRdb lists only in-frame clones, some missing. Of 7,000 or so clones listed, 60% are singletons. The sequences come from CD8+ T cells from blood, collected before the fourth cycle of nivolumab. The receptor source for this set is a human donor with classical Hodgkin lymphoma. Each CDR3 is given without its conserved first and last residue.

CDR3: ASRTSGTYEQY; J: TRBJ2-7; V: TRBV28
CDR3: ASEPGMGYT; J: TRBJ1-2; V: TRBV2
CDR3: ASSQDQTWDEQF; J: TRBJ2-1; V: TRBV4-3
CDR3: ASSLALHFSYEQY; J: TRBJ2-7; V: TRBV7-2
CDR3: ASSPEGVSTEAF; J: TRBJ1-1; V: TRBV9
CDR3: ASSSPGLAGPYEQY; J: TRBJ2-7; V: TRBV11-1
CDR3: ASSRDEKLF; J: TRBJ1-4; V: TRBV19
CDR3: ASSLVGRGYEQY; J: .; V: TRBV11-2
CDR3: ASSYSGGELF; J: TRBJ2-2; V: TRBV6-5
CDR3: ASNVGTSGRSYNEQF; J: TRBJ2-1; V: TRBV5-1
CDR3: ASSEALVGVQPQH; J: TRBJ1-5; V: TRBV2
CDR3: SVRTGSSYEQY; J: TRBJ2-7; V: TRBV29-1
CDR3: ASSLLWAASSGANVLT; J: TRBJ2-6; V: TRBV27
CDR3: AWSATNSPLH; J: TRBJ1-6; V: TRBV30
CDR3: ASSDRDRGRETQY; J: TRBJ2-5; V: TRBV7-9
CDR3: ASSLGLGGEQY; J: TRBJ2-7; V: TRBV7-3
CDR3: SGLISGEYGSDTQY; J: TRBJ2-3; V: TRBV29-1
CDR3: ASRDSSYEQY; J: TRBJ2-7; V: TRBV6-1
CDR3: AISAGKQNTEAF; J: TRBJ1-1; V: TRBV10-3
CDR3: ASSQTSKGDGESDYGYT; J: TRBJ1-2; V: TRBV27
CDR3: ASSSGRRGGVQPQH; J: TRBJ1-5; V: TRBV6-5
CDR3: ASSIQANSYNSPLH; J: TRBJ1-6; V: TRBV19
CDR3: AINPGQGSYEQY; J: TRBJ2-7; V: TRBV10-3
CDR3: ASSLAPEGGSNEQF; J: TRBJ2-1; V: TRBV5-4
CDR3: AWMEAVITEAF; J: TRBJ1-1; V: TRBV30
CDR3: ASSPLRQGLNTGELF; J: TRBJ2-2; V: TRBV28
CDR3: ASSLESGASGVGELF; J: TRBJ2-2; V: TRBV7-6
CDR3: ASSFPGSGASYNEQF; J: TRBJ2-1; V: TRBV11-1
CDR3: ASSLRVQNSNQPQH; J: TRBJ1-5; V: TRBV7-8
CDR3: ASSHTGAYNEQF; J: TRBJ2-1; V: TRBV4-1
CDR3: ASDQTGTGYHGELF; J: TRBJ2-2; V: TRBV10-2
CDR3: SVQGEGSYNEQF; J: TRBJ2-1; V: TRBV29-1
CDR3: ASSLRVVSSGEKLF; J: TRBJ1-4; V: TRBV7-9
CDR3: ASSRSPGTDYNEQF; J: TRBJ2-1; V: TRBV7-3
CDR3: ASTTGAFNEQF; J: TRBJ2-1; V: TRBV7-6
CDR3: ASSDGSEDTQY; J: TRBJ2-3; V: TRBV2
CDR3: ASSVVRGPSGPYNEQF; J: TRBJ2-1; V: TRBV9